This TCR beta chain came from a study of T cell repertoires in cytomegalovirus infection. As for the study in general: Shared public TCR beta signatures pointed to both CMV infection and a matching HLA type.

CDR1 is MNHEY, CDR2 SVGEGT, per germline. CDR3 length: 14 residues. The V end lost 2 bases, the J end lost 2 bases, and 9 bases lay between the germline ends. Using its own MiXCR run on the reads, TCRdb lists one record per CDR3 protein. In the table there are approximately 70,000 distinct CDR3 sequences, 20% to 25% of which are singletons. Study-wide findings and caveats: The response measured ex vivo was dominated by TCR beta clonotypes (HLA-C-restricted and CMV-specific).

This clonotype was recorded many times. Its antigen remains unknown. The V gene is TRBV6-2 or TRBV6-3, the J gene TRBJ1-2, with D possibly TRBD1 on 6 matching bases. The receptor's source is a human donor in good health (CMV status not recorded). Some clones in this sample may be carry-over from other donors' samples. The specimen was CD8+ T cells from cultured PBMCs, collected from culture after CMV antigen stimulation. DNA for the CDR3: TGTGCCAGCAGTTACCCGGGGACAAACTATGGCTACACCTTC. It yields the protein CASSYPGTNYGYTF.